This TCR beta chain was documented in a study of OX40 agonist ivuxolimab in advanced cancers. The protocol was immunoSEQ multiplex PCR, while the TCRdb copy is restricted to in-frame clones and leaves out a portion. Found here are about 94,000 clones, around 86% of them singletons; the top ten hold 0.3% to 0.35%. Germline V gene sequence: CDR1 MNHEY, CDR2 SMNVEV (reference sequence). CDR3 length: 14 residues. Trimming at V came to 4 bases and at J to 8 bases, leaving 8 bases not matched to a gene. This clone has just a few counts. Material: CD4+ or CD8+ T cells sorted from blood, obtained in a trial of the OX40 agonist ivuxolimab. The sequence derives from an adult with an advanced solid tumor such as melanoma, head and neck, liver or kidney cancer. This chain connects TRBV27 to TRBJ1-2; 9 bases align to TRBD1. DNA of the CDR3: TGTGCCAGCAGTTCGGCCACAGGGGGCAGGGGCTACACCTTC. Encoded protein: CASSSATGGRGYTF.